This T cell receptor beta chain was sequenced for a study of T cell responses to AZD1222 COVID-19 vaccine. Study-level findings and limits: Reportedly, nearly half of unique spike TCRs recognized epitopes outside B.1.351/B.1.1.7 mutations. Clonal diversity was possibly underestimated, and white British individuals and females predominated among donors.

Remarks on this clone: Its antigen is as yet unknown.

Second-dose recipients at about 4 or about 12 weeks were treated as one pooled group. The CDR3 extends over 14 amino acids. V was pared by 1 base and J by 0 bases, with 7 bases between. In germline, CDR1 is LNHDA, CDR2 SQIVND (reference sequence). Here immunoSEQ multiplex PCR was the method, and the copy in TCRdb shows in-frame clones only, minus some. The sample carries about 110,000 clones, around nine tenths recorded once. The material was peripheral blood, obtained 28 days after the second AZD1222 dose. The source of this sequence is an adult who received the AZD1222 COVID-19 vaccine. The chain joins TRBV19 to TRBJ2-7, with a possible D match to TRBD2 (6 bases). The CDR3 reads CASSIAGASYEQYF. In DNA, the CDR3 is TGTGCCAGTAGTATAGCGGGAGCCTCCTACGAGCAGTACTTC.